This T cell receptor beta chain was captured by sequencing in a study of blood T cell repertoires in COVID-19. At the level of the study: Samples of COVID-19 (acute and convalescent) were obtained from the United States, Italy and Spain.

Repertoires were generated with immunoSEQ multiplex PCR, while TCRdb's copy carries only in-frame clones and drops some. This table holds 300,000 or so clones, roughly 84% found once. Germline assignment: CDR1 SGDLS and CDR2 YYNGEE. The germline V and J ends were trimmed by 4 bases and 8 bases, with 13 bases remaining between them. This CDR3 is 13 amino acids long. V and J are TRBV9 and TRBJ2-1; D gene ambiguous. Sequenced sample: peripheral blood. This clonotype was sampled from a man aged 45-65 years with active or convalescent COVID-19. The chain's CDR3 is CASSHSPMDEQFF. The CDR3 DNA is TGTGCCAGCAGCCACAGCCCTATGGATGAGCAGTTCTTC.